The clone carrying this T cell receptor (beta chain) has a handful of counts. Its cognate antigen is unknown. RNA was isolated and reverse transcribed to cDNA, the sequencing template. The data were produced by immunoSEQ multiplex PCR, yet TCRdb's version contains in-frame clones alone and is incomplete. The sample lists around 100,000 clones, just under 60% occurring once. The V and J ends lost 4 bases and 3 bases respectively, with 13 bases between them. Germline CDR1 is MNHEY and CDR2 is SVGAGI. The CDR3 runs to 14 residues. This entry comes from a study of CD8+ T cells in alopecia areata. As for the study in general: Those treated were given oral tofacitinib at 5 to 10 mg twice daily.

As to treatment: oral pan-JAK inhibitor, 5-10 mg twice daily. Separation by sorting yielded CD4+ and CD8+ T cells from PBMCs. Regarding the study as a whole: Whereas mice showed it more clearly, TCR sharing across patients was murkier, possibly because of HLA.

The chain carries TRBV6-5 and TRBJ2-7; weak D call: TRBD1 (6 bases). The material was CD8+ T cells sorted from blood, obtained at approximately week 56, from a patient treated with tofacitinib. The sequence was obtained from a human donor with alopecia areata. CDR3: CASSLQGANYEQYF. The CDR3 DNA is TGTGCCAGCAGTTTACAGGGAGCCAACTACGAGCAGTACTTC.